These 5 T cell receptor beta chains were all obtained from the same sample, sequenced in a study of blood T cell repertoires in COVID-19. The repertoire was sequenced with immunoSEQ multiplex PCR; TCRdb's copy has only in-frame clones and lacks some. Here the sample spans about 150,000 clones, around 83% being singletons. Material: peripheral blood. The receptors were sampled from a man aged 25-45 years with COVID-19, enrolled during active disease.

The chain has TRBV19 and TRBJ1-1; TRBD1 agrees at 8 bases. This CDR3 has 14 residues. Germline trimming cut 4 bases from V and 1 base from J; bases unmatched to any gene: 2. From germline, CDR1 is LNHDA and CDR2 SQIVND (reference sequence). The CDR3 reads CASSRDRSNTEAFF. The CDR3 DNA reads TGTGCCAGTAGTAGGGACAGGTCGAACACTGAAGCTTTCTTT.

The J gene is TRBJ2-2, the V gene TRBV7-6; possible D gene TRBD2, 5 bases. The CDR3 is 15 amino acids. Germline loops: CDR1 SGHVS, CDR2 FNYEAQ. Trimming left V 3 bases short and J 1 base short, with 9 bases between. The DNA for the CDR3 is TGTGCCAGCAGCTTTACCGGGGTGAACACCGGGGAGCTGTTTTTT. As protein: CASSFTGVNTGELFF.

The chain uses TRBV7-2 and TRBJ2-7, with D unclear. In germline, CDR1 is SGHTA, CDR2 FQGNSA. The CDR3 sequence is 16 residues long. The V end was cut by 1 base, the J end by 3 bases, with 16 bases between. The chain's CDR3 is CASSLGAALQVYEQYF. The CDR3 DNA sequence: TGTGCCAGCAGCTTAGGAGCAGCCCTTCAGGTCTACGAGCAGTACTTC.

V gene TRBV5-1 combines with J gene TRBJ2-1, with 8 bases fitting TRBD1. V lost 6 bases to trimming and J lost 7 bases; unmatched junction nucleotides: 6. This CDR3 has 13 amino acids. Germline CDR1 reads SGHRS; CDR2 reads YFSETQ. CDR3 sequence (DNA): TGCGCCAGCACGGGACAGGAGTGGAATGAGCAGTTCTTC. Its translation is CASTGQEWNEQFF.

The chain links TRBV18 to TRBJ2-7; TRBD2 matches 14 bases. Germline V lookup: CDR1 KGHSH, CDR2 LQKENI. Germline trimming cut 0 bases from V and 1 base from J; bases unmatched to any gene: 2. The CDR3 is made up of 17 amino acids. DNA of the CDR3: TGTGCCAGCTCACCACCGGGACTAGCGGGAGTATCCTACGAGCAGTACTTC. Its protein product is CASSPPGLAGVSYEQYF.